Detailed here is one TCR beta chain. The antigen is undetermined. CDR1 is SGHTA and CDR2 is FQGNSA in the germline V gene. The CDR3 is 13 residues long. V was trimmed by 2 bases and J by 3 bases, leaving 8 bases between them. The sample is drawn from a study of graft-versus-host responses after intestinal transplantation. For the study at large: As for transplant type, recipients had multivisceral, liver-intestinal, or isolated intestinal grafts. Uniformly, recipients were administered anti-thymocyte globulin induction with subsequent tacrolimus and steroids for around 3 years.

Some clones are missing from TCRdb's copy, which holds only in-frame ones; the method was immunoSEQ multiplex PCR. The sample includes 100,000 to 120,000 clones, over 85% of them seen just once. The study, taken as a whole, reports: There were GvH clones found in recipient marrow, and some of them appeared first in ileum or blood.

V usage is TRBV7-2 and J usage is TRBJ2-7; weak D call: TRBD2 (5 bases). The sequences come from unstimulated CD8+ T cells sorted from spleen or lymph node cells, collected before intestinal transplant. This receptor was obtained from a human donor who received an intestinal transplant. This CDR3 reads CASSLPSGYEQYF. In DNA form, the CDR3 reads TGTGCCAGCAGCTTACCCAGCGGCTACGAGCAGTACTTC.